This T cell receptor (beta chain) emerged from a study of blood T cell repertoires in COVID-19. Across the study: From the United States, Italy and Spain came samples of acute and convalescent COVID-19.

Sequencing used immunoSEQ multiplex PCR; TCRdb keeps in-frame clones, though not all of them. The sample carries 150,000 to 200,000 clones, just over 90% recorded once. Germline loops: CDR1 SEHNR, CDR2 FQNEAQ (reference sequence). The CDR3 loop spans 14 amino acids. Trimming stripped 4 bases from V and 2 bases from J, with 11 bases between. V and J are TRBV7-9 and TRBJ1-1; D is perhaps TRBD1 (5 bases). The receptor's source is a man aged 18 to 29 with acute or convalescent COVID-19. The sequencing sample was made of peripheral blood. CDR3 bases: TGTGCCAGCAGCTCACAGGTGTCCAACACTGAAGCTTTCTTT. Translation: CASSSQVSNTEAFF.